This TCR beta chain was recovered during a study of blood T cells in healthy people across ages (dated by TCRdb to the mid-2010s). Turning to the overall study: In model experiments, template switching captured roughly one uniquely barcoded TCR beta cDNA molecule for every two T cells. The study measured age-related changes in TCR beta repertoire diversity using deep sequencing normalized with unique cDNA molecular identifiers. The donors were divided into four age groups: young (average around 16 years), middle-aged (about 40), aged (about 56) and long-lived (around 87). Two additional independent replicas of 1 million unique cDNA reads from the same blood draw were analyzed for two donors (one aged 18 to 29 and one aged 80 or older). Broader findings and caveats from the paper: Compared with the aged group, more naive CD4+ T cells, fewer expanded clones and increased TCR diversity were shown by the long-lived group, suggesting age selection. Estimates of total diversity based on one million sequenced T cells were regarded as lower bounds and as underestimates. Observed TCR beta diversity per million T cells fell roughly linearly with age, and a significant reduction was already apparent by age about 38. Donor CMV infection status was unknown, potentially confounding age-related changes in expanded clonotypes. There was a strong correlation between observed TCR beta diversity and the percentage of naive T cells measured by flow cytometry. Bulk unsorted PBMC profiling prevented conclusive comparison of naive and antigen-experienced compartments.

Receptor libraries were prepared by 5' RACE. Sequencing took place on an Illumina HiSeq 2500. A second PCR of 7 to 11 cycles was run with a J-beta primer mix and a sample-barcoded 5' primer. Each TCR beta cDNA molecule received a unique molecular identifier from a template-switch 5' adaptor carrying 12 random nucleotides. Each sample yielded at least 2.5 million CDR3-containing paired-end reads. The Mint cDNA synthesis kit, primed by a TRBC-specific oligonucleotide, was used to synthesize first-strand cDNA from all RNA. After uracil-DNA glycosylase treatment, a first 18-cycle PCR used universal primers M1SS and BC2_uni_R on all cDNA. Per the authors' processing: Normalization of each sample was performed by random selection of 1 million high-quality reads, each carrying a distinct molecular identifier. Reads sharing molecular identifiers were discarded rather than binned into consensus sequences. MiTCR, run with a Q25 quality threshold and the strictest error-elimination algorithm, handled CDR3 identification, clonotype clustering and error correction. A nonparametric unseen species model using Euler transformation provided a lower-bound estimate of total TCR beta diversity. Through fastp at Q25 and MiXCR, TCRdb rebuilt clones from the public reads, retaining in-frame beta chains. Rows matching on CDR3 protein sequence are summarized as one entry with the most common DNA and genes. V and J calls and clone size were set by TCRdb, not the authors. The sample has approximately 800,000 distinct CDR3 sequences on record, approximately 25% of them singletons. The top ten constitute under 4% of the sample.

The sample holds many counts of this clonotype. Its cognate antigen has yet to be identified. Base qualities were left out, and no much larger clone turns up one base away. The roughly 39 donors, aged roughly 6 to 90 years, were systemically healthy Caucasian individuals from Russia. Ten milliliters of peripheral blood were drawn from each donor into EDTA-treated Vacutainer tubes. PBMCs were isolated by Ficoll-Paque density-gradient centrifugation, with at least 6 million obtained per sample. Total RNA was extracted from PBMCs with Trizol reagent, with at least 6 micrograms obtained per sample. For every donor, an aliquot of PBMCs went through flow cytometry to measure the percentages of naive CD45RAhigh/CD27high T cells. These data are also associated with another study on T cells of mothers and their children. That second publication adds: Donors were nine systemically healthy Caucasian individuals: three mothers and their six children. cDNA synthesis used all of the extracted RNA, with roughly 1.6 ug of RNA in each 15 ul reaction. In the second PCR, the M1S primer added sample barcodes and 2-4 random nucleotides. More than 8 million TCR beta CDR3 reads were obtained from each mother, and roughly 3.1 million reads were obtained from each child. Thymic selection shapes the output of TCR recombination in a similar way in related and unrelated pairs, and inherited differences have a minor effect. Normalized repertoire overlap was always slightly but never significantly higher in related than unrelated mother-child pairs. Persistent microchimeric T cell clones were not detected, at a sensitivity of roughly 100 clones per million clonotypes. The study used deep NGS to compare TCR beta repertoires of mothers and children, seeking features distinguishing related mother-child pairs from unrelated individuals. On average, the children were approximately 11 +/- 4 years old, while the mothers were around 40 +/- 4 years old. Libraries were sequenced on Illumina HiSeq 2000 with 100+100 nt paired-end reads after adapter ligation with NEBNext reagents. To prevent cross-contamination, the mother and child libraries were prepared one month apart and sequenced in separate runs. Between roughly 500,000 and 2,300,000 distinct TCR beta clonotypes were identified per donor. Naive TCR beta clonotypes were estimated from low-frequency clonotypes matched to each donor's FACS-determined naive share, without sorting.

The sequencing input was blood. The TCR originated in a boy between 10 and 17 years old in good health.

The sequence in DNA is TGCGCCAGCAGCCAAGACCGGTTCCATGGCTACACCTTC. It codes for CASSQDRFHGYTF. The chain joins TRBV4-3 to TRBJ1-2; no D gene call is confident. The germline V gene provides CDR1 LGHNA and CDR2 YSLEER. V is pared back by 0 bases and J by 6 bases, with 8 bases lying between the germline termini. The CDR3 contains 13 residues, cysteine and phenylalanine counted. Kept here is only the CDR3 DNA, which spans 39 bases and is read in frame from base 1.